This T cell receptor (beta chain) emerged from a study of T cell changes during pregnancy in multiple sclerosis. The data were produced by immunoSEQ multiplex PCR, yet TCRdb's version contains in-frame clones alone and is incomplete. This sample has tens of thousands of clones, with around 96% found just once. Germline V gene sequence: CDR1 SGHTA, CDR2 FQGNSA. The CDR3 sequence is 15 residues long. Trimming removed 0 bases from V and 7 bases from J, with 13 bases in between. The material was CD8+ T cells from peripheral blood mononuclear cells, obtained after pregnancy. The TCR sequence derives from a female donor with multiple sclerosis, enrolled in a pregnancy study. The genes are TRBV7-2 and TRBJ2-1; TRBD1 is a possible D gene (6 bases). CDR3 residues: CASSLARTAKNEQFF. As DNA, the CDR3 is TGTGCCAGCAGCTTAGCTCGGACAGCAAAGAATGAGCAGTTCTTC.